This T cell receptor (beta chain) was recorded in a study of cytomegalovirus exposure and HLA in healthy donors. Looking at the study overall: Among over 300 genotyped donors, roughly 80% fell in the Caucasian-associated ancestry cluster.

On this clone itself: Its antigen is undetermined.

Whole-study findings and limits: The analysis excluded some indistinguishable V segments, including TRBV6-2 and TRBV6-3.

In the PCR, 60 Vbeta and 13 Jbeta primers were used. Libraries were prepared by immunoSEQ multiplex PCR; TCRdb keeps only in-frame clonotypes and omits some of them. The top ten clones hold roughly 1.9% of a sample with some 110,000 clones, about four fifths of them seen once. Healthy bone marrow donors formed the donor group. V dropped 0 bases and J dropped 2 bases, with 12 bases sitting between them. The length of the CDR3 is 15 residues. Germline V gene data show CDR1 as SGDLS and CDR2 as YYNGEE. This TCR was sampled from a man between 25 and 39 years old in good health and CMV-seronegative. The sequenced material came from PBMCs. The rearrangement joins TRBV9 to TRBJ2-7; possible D gene TRBD1, 6 bases. This CDR3 reads CASSVGRGDTYEQYF. DNA of the CDR3: TGTGCCAGCAGCGTAGGCAGAGGGGACACCTACGAGCAGTACTTC.